This T cell receptor (beta chain) was identified during a study of cytomegalovirus exposure and HLA in healthy donors. In the study overall: Samples from HLA-typed donors yielded about 85 million unique TCRs in an early data release.

About this clone itself: What it binds is not known.

CDR3 size: 15 residues. Between the trimmed V and J ends, which lost 0 bases and 0 bases, there was a span of 6 bases. Germline lookup yields CDR1 KGHSY and CDR2 FQNENV. Overall study results and limits: The Asian-associated ancestry cluster reportedly had fewer N-insertions than the 666-donor mean in a later analysis. Most sequenced TCRs were rare (though some public TCRs occurred in many donors).

Healthy bone marrow donors supplied every sample. Amplification used 60 Vbeta primers and 13 Jbeta primers. The table came from immunoSEQ multiplex PCR; TCRdb's copy has only in-frame clones and leaves some out. The repertoire holds 95,000 to 150,000 clones, with approximately 79% as singletons. This rearrangement joins TRBV16 to TRBJ1-3; D is unresolved. The origin of this receptor is a man aged 25-45 years in good health and CMV-seronegative. The sequencing sample was made of PBMCs. The CDR3 here is CASSQSSSSGNTIYF. The CDR3 DNA sequence: TGTGCCAGCAGCCAATCGAGTTCCTCTGGAAACACCATATATTTT. Based on the CDR3 plus reference TRBV16 and TRBJ1-3, the full variable domain is GEEVAQTPKHLVRGEGQKAKLYCAPIKGHSYVFWYQQVLKNEFKFLISFQNENVFDETGMPKERFSAKCLPNSPCSLEIQATKLEDSAVYFCASSQSSSSGNTIYFGEGSWLTVV.